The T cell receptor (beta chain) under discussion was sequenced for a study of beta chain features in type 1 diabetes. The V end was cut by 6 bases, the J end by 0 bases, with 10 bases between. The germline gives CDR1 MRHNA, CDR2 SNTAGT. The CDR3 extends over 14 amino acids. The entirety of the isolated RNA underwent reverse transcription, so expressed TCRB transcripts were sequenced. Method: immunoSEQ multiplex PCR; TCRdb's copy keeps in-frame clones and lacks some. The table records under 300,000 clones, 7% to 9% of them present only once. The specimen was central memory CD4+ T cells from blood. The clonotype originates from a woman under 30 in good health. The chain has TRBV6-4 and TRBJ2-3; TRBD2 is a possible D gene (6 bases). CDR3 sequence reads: CASRRESSTDTQYF. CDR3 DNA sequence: TGTGCCAGCAGACGGGAGTCTAGCACAGATACGCAGTATTTT.